This T cell receptor beta chain was found in a study of blood T cell repertoires in COVID-19. TCRdb's table, derived via immunoSEQ multiplex PCR, lists solely in-frame clones and lacks some. This sample has about 100,000 clones, with about 88% found just once. The origin of this receptor is an elderly man with acute or convalescent COVID-19. Sample: peripheral blood.

CDR3 sequence reads: CSVKGQGVSEQFF. The CDR3 bases are TGCAGCGTAAAGGGACAGGGGGTTTCTGAGCAGTTCTTC. This chain connects TRBV29-1 to TRBJ2-1, with 11 bases that match TRBD1. Germline V gives CDR1 SQVTM, CDR2 ANQGSEA. CDR3 length: 13 residues. J gave up 9 bases and V 6 bases, and 7 bases lay outside the gene matches.